These 15 T cell receptor beta chains originate from one sample sequenced in a study of radiation and T cells in renal cell carcinoma. The assay was immunoSEQ multiplex PCR, and TCRdb's table has in-frame clones only and misses some. The sample contains about 130,000 clones, about 88% of which appear only once. Time point defined: baseline pretreatment blood. Treatment of the sample: 15 Gy SBRT to primary tumor, nephrectomy 4 weeks later. The specimen comprised blood, sampled from a patient whose treatment included radiotherapy and nephrectomy. The origin of the receptors is a woman aged 45-65 years with renal cell carcinoma.

V gene TRBV6-1 combines with J gene TRBJ2-7; no definite D call. The germline V gene has CDR1 MNHNS and CDR2 SASEGT. V lost 6 bases and J 0 bases, leaving 9 bases between the germline ends. The CDR3 consists of 13 residues. CDR3 loop: CASRLSSSYEQYF. The CDR3, as DNA: TGTGCCAGCAGATTATCGAGCTCCTACGAGCAGTACTTC.

V usage is TRBV2 and J usage is TRBJ2-7, with 14 bases identical to TRBD2. With 5 bases clipped from V and 7 bases from J, the junction kept 7 bases outside the gene matches. The CDR3 is 15 residues long. The V gene's germline CDR1 is SNHLY and CDR2 FYNNEI. The CDR3 DNA is TGTGCCAGCAGTCTCAAGCGGACTAGCGGGGGGGAGCAGTACTTC. Its translation: CASSLKRTSGGEQYF.

This chain links TRBV25-1 with TRBJ1-6; D is possibly TRBD1 (6 bases). Trimming cost V 6 bases and J 7 bases, with 16 bases left between them. From germline, CDR1 is MGHDK and CDR2 SYGVNS. The CDR3 contains 15 residues. CDR3 in DNA: TGTGCCAGCAGCCTAGGGGGGTACCGAAATTCACCCCTCCACTTT. This gives the protein CASSLGGYRNSPLHF. The variable domain in full, completed from reference TRBV25-1 and TRBJ1-6, reads EADIYQTPRYLVIGTGKKITLECSQTMGHDKMYWYQQDPGMELHLIHYSYGVNSTEKGDLSSESTVSRIRTEHFPLTLESARPSHTSQYLCASSLGGYRNSPLHFGNGTRLTVT.

V and J are TRBV6-1 and TRBJ2-3, with D perhaps being TRBD1 or TRBD2 (5 bases each). Trimming removed 8 bases from V and 7 bases from J, with 13 bases in between. Germline V gives CDR1 MNHNS, CDR2 SASEGT. This CDR3 has 12 amino acids. The CDR3 region has the DNA TGTGCCAGCGCCTCGGGACGAAATACGCAGTATTTT. Its protein is CASASGRNTQYF.

The rearrangement links TRBV2 to TRBJ2-7; weak D call: TRBD2 (7 bases). Trimming shortened V by 7 bases and J by 3 bases, and 16 bases separated the two germline ends. Germline CDR1 reads SNHLY; CDR2 reads FYNNEI. This CDR3 is 14 amino acids long. The CDR3 coding sequence is TGTGCCAGCAAGTCTGGGGGGGCTTACTACGAGCAGTACTTC. Translated, it gives CASKSGGAYYEQYF.

J is TRBJ2-1 and V is TRBV9; D is possibly TRBD2 (5 bases). V shed 6 bases and J shed 8 bases, with 21 bases lying between them. This CDR3 has 15 residues. CDR1 and CDR2 from the germline V gene are SGDLS and YYNGEE. DNA of the CDR3: TGTGCCAGCACCCTGGACTGGAGCGTTGGGGATGAGCAGTTCTTC. This encodes CASTLDWSVGDEQFF. The full variable domain, with the rest looked up from reference TRBV9 and TRBJ2-1, is DSGVTQTPKHLITATGQRVTLRCSPRSGDLSVYWYQQSLDQGLQFLIQYYNGEERAKGNILERFSAQQFPDLHSELNLSSLELGDSALYFCASTLDWSVGDEQFFGPGTRLTVL.

V gene TRBV7-9 combines with J gene TRBJ2-7; TRBD1 aligns across 12 bases. The germline CDR1 and CDR2 sequences are SEHNR and FQNEAQ (reference sequence). Unmatched junction bases numbered 12, after V lost 5 bases and J lost 1 base. The length of the CDR3 is 18 residues. The CDR3 DNA follows: TGTGCCAGCAGCCTCGTCCCGGGACAGGGGGCGGCTTCCTACGAGCAGTACTTC. The encoded protein is CASSLVPGQGAASYEQYF.

In its sample, this clone was seen a few times. This chain joins TRBV13 and TRBJ2-1; TRBD2 aligns across 11 bases. The CDR3 extends over 16 amino acids. The germline gives CDR1 PRHDT, CDR2 FYEKMQ (reference sequence). Germline trimming cut 7 bases from V and 0 bases from J; bases unmatched to any gene: 5. The CDR3 here is CASKRLAGSSYNEQFF. In DNA form, the CDR3 reads TGTGCCAGCAAACGACTAGCGGGGAGCTCCTACAATGAGCAGTTCTTC.

This chain joins TRBV2 and TRBJ2-1; D tentatively fits TRBD1 or TRBD2 (6 bases each). Germline lookup yields CDR1 SNHLY and CDR2 FYNNEI. The CDR3 has 15 residues. Between the trimmed V and J ends, which lost 3 bases and 6 bases, there was a span of 15 bases. CDR3 amino acids: CASSDRGALINEQFF. The CDR3 nucleotides read TGTGCCAGCAGTGATAGGGGGGCTCTTATCAATGAGCAGTTCTTC. The full variable domain, its missing parts supplied by reference TRBV2 and TRBJ2-1, is EPEVTQTPSHQVTQMGQEVILRCVPISNHLYFYWYRQILGQKVEFLVSFYNNEISEKSEIFDDQFSVERPDGSNFTLKIRSTKLEDSAMYFCASSDRGALINEQFFGPGTRLTVL.

CDR3 sequence (DNA): TGTGCCAGCAGTTTATGGGCCCTCAAGGGGGGCTACACCTTC. This gives the protein CASSLWALKGGYTF. V is TRBV27 and J is TRBJ1-2; tentative D call: TRBD1 (5 bases). Germline V gene lookup returns CDR1 MNHEY and CDR2 SMNVEV (reference sequence). V was cut by 1 base and J by 8 bases, with 14 bases left in between. The CDR3 consists of 14 residues.

This rearrangement joins TRBV7-6 to TRBJ1-5, with 7 bases fitting TRBD1. The CDR3 totals 17 residues. Germline-derived CDR1 and CDR2 are SGHVS and FNYEAQ. Trimming cost V 5 bases and J 4 bases; bases outside gene matches: 14. CDR3 bases: TGTGCCAGCAGCCCTAGGGGGCTGGGGGTGGGAAATCAGCCCCAGCATTTT. As protein: CASSPRGLGVGNQPQHF.

This clone showed up just once. The chain carries TRBV7-2 and TRBJ2-7, with 9 positions matching TRBD2. The J segment lost 5 bases and the V segment lost 0 bases, leaving 8 bases of the junction unmatched. The CDR3 has 16 amino acids. CDR1 and CDR2 (germline): SGHTA, FQGNSA. The CDR3, as DNA: TGTGCCAGCAGCTTAGCGTGGAATAGCGGGGGCCACGAGCAGTACTTC. This gives the protein CASSLAWNSGGHEQYF.

In this sample, this clone turned up once. The chain links TRBV5-6 to TRBJ2-5; D is unclear. V was pared by 0 bases and J by 2 bases, with 8 bases between. Germline V gene sequence: CDR1 SGHDT, CDR2 YYEEEE. CDR3 length: 14 residues. The CDR3 coding sequence is TGTGCCAGCAGCTTGGAAGCAAGACAAGAGACCCAGTACTTC. Translating gives CASSLEARQETQYF.

The chain is built from TRBV2 and TRBJ1-2; 8 positions agree with TRBD1. V lost 7 bases, J lost 4 bases, and 11 bases stayed unmatched. CDR1 is SNHLY, CDR2 FYNNEI, per germline. The CDR3 runs 15 residues. The CDR3 protein is CASKNGTGDFYGYTF. The CDR3 coding sequence is TGTGCCAGCAAGAACGGGACAGGCGACTTCTATGGCTACACCTTC. Based on the CDR3 plus reference TRBV2 and TRBJ1-2, the full variable domain is EPEVTQTPSHQVTQMGQEVILRCVPISNHLYFYWYRQILGQKVEFLVSFYNNEISEKSEIFDDQFSVERPDGSNFTLKIRSTKLEDSAMYFCASKNGTGDFYGYTFGSGTRLTVV.

J is TRBJ1-1 and V is TRBV15; the D is unclear. The ends were cut back, 2 bases at V and 7 bases at J, with 11 bases in the middle. The CDR3 runs 13 residues. CDR1 is LNHNV and CDR2 is YYDKDF in the germline V gene (reference sequence). CDR3 in amino acids: CATSRQSSDEAFF. DNA for the CDR3: TGTGCCACCAGCAGACAGAGTAGTGATGAAGCTTTCTTT.